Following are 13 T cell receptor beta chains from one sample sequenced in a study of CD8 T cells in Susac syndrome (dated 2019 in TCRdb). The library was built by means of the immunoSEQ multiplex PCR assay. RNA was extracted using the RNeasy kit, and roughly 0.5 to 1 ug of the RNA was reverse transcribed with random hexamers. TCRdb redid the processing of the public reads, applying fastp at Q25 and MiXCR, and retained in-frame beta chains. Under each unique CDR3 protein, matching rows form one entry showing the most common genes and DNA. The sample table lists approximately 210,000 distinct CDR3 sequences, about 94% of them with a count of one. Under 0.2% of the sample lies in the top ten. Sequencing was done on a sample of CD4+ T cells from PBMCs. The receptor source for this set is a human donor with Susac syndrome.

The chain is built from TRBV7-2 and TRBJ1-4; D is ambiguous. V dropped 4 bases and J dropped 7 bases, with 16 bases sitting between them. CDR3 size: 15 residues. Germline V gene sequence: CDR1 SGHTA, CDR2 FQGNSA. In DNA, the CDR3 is TGTGCCAGCAGCTCCGAACCGTATAGAGGTGAAAAACTGTTTTTT. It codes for CASSSEPYRGEKLFF.

CDR3 sequence (DNA): TGTGCCAGCACCGAGAGGGGGGCATACAATGAGCAGTTCTTC. It encodes CASTERGAYNEQFF. V and J are TRBV12-3 or TRBV12-4 and TRBJ2-1, with D perhaps assigned TRBD1 or TRBD2 (6 bases each). V was pared by 7 bases and J by 4 bases, with 14 bases between. CDR3 size: 14 residues.

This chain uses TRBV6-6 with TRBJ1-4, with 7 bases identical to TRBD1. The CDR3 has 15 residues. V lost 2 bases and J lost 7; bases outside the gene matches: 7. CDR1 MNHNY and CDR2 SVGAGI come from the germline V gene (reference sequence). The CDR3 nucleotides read TGTGCCAGCAGTTACGGGGGACAGTGGGGTGAAAAACTGTTTTTT. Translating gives CASSYGGQWGEKLFF.

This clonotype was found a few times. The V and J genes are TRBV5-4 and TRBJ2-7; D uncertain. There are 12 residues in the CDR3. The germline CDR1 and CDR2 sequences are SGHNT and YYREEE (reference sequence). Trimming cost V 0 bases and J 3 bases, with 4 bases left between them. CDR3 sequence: CASSLVGYEQYF. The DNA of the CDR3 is TGTGCCAGCAGCTTGGTCGGCTACGAGCAGTACTTC.

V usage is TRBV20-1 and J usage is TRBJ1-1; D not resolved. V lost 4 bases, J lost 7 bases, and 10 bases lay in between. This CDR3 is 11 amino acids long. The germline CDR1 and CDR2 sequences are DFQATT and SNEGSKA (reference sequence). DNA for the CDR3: TGCAGTGCTACTTTGCCGGTTGAAGCTTTCTTT. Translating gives CSATLPVEAFF.

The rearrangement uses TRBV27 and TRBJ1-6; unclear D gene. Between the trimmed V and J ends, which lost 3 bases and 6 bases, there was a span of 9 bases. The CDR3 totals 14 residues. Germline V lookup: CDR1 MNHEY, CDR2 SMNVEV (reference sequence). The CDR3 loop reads CASSFSGRNSPLHF. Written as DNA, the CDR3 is TGTGCCAGCAGTTTTTCAGGACGTAATTCACCCCTCCACTTT.

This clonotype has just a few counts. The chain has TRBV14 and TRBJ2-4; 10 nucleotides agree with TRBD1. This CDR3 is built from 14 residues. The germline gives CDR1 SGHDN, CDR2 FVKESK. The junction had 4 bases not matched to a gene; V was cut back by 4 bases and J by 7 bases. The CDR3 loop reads CASSPRTGGNIQYF. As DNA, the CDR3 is TGTGCCAGCAGCCCACGGACAGGGGGGAACATTCAGTACTTC.

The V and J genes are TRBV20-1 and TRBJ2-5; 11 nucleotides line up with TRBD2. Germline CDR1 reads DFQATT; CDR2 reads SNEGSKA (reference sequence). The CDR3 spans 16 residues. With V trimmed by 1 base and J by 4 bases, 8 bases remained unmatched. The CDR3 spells CSARGGLAGGGETQYF. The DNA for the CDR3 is TGCAGTGCTAGAGGGGGGCTAGCGGGGGGTGGAGAGACCCAGTACTTC.

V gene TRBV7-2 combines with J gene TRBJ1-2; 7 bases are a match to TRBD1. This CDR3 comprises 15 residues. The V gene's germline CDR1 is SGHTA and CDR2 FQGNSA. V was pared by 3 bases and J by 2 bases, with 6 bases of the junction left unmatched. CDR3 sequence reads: CASSFPGQRNYGYTF. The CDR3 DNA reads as TGTGCCAGCAGCTTCCCGGGACAGCGGAACTATGGCTACACCTTC.

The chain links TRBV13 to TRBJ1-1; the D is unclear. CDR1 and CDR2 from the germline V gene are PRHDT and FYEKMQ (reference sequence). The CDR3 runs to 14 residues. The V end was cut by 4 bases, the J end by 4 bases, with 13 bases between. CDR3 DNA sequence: TGTGCCAGCAGCTCTCGACCATTGGGCACTGAAGCTTTCTTT. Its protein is CASSSRPLGTEAFF.

CDR3 sequence reads: CASSEEQNTEAFF. Written as DNA, the CDR3 is TGTGCCAGCAGTGAGGAGCAGAACACTGAAGCTTTCTTT. This chain joins TRBV6-4 and TRBJ1-1; D is uncertain. The CDR3 is 13 residues long. V shed 3 bases and J shed 1 base, with 6 bases lying between them. The germline CDR1 and CDR2 sequences are MRHNA and SNTAGT.

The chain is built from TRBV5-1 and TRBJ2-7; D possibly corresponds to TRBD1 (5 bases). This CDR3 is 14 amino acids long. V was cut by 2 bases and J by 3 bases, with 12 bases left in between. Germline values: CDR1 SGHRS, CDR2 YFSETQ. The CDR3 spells CASSFDLGRYEQYF. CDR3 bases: TGCGCCAGCAGCTTCGACTTGGGGCGCTACGAGCAGTACTTC. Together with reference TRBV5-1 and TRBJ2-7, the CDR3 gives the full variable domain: KAGVTQTPRYLIKTRGQQVTLSCSPISGHRSVSWYQQTPGQGLQFLFEYFSETQRNKGNFPGRFSGRQFSNSRSEMNVSTLELGDSALYLCASSFDLGRYEQYFGPGTRLTVT.

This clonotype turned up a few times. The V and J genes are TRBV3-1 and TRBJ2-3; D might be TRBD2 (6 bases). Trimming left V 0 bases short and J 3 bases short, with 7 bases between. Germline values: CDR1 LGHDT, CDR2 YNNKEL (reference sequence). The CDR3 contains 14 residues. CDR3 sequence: CASSQDAGTDTQYF. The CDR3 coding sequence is TGTGCCAGCAGCCAAGATGCGGGGACAGATACGCAGTATTTT.